A selection of T cell receptor beta chains follows, all from one sample in a study of T cell clusters in autoimmune cytopenias. TCRdb re-called the multiplex PCR reads and shows each CDR3 protein once, DNA omitted. The sample holds 7,000 or so distinct CDR3 sequences. This sample also appeared in a second study, on T cell repertoires in aging, cancer and after chemotherapy.

The sequenced material came from peripheral blood. The receptors stem from a human donor in good health. Both conserved end residues are part of each CDR3. Rows may omit the clone size; those that give it use once, few, many or a size class.

j_gene: TRBJ2-3; v_gene: TRBV6-2/TRBV6-3; abundance: medium-sized; CDR3aa: CASSYPPGGTDTQYF
j_gene: TRBJ2-3; v_gene: TRBV19; abundance: medium-sized; CDR3aa: CASNGLPQATDTQYF
j_gene: TRBJ2-7; v_gene: TRBV6-1; abundance: NA; CDR3aa: CASSVFGGSPGEEQYF
j_gene: TRBJ1-1; v_gene: TRBV5-6; abundance: NA; CDR3aa: CASSPDRGWRNTEAFF
j_gene: TRBJ1-2; v_gene: TRBV6-5; abundance: medium-sized; CDR3aa: CASRVGGHDYGYTF
j_gene: TRBJ1-3; v_gene: TRBV19; abundance: medium-sized; CDR3aa: CASSRQAGNTIYF
j_gene: TRBJ2-1; v_gene: TRBV18; abundance: NA; CDR3aa: CASSPPRGPEQFF
j_gene: TRBJ2-7; v_gene: TRBV6-5; abundance: NA; CDR3aa: CASSYQSRTASYEQYF
j_gene: TRBJ1-2; v_gene: TRBV15; abundance: medium-sized; CDR3aa: CATSPGYANYGYTF
j_gene: TRBJ2-2; v_gene: TRBV5-6; abundance: NA; CDR3aa: CASSLVYQNTGELFF
j_gene: TRBJ2-5; v_gene: TRBV18; abundance: large; CDR3aa: CASSPLQETQYF
j_gene: TRBJ1-1; v_gene: TRBV29-1; abundance: medium-sized; CDR3aa: CSASGPTNTEAFF
j_gene: TRBJ2-1; v_gene: TRBV12-3/TRBV12-4; abundance: NA; CDR3aa: CASSLSHNEQFF
j_gene: TRBJ1-1; v_gene: TRBV15; abundance: NA; CDR3aa: CATSRALLDPGNTEAFF
j_gene: TRBJ1-1; v_gene: TRBV29-1; abundance: medium-sized; CDR3aa: CSAINWNTEAFF
j_gene: TRBJ1-4; v_gene: TRBV27; abundance: NA; CDR3aa: CASSRAREKLFF
j_gene: TRBJ2-6; v_gene: TRBV7-6; abundance: NA; CDR3aa: CASALAGANVLTF
j_gene: TRBJ1-4; v_gene: TRBV19; abundance: medium-sized; CDR3aa: CASIRSSGGPNEKLFF
j_gene: TRBJ2-5; v_gene: TRBV6-2/TRBV6-3; abundance: NA; CDR3aa: CASRTLGTGKETQYF
j_gene: TRBJ1-4; v_gene: TRBV5-5; abundance: NA; CDR3aa: CASSLRTALNEKLFF